This passage covers 5 T cell receptor beta chains from one sample sequenced in a study of blood T cell repertoires in COVID-19. Produced via immunoSEQ multiplex PCR; TCRdb's table is partial and in-frame only. The data contain some 49,000 clones, 85% to 95% of them seen just once; the ten biggest clones take up roughly 1%. The sequencing sample was made of peripheral blood. The source is a man between 60 and 75 years old with COVID-19, enrolled during active disease.

The rearrangement uses TRBV6-2 or TRBV6-3 and TRBJ1-3; TRBD1 might be the D (5 bases). This CDR3 contains 15 residues. Germline V gene sequence: CDR1 MNHEY, CDR2 SVGEGT. Deletions cut 3 bases from V and 4 bases from J, with 13 bases between. DNA of the CDR3: TGTGCCAGCAGTTATGGACACCCTTTCGGAAACACCATATATTTT. This codes for CASSYGHPFGNTIYF.

The chain couples TRBV30 to TRBJ1-4, with 10 bases matching TRBD1. V shed 1 base and J 8 bases; nucleotides not matched to a gene: 7. Germline loops: CDR1 GTSNPN, CDR2 SVGIG (reference sequence). The CDR3 totals 15 residues. CDR3 amino acids: CAWSAPGTGVEKLFF. Here the CDR3 DNA reads TGTGCCTGGAGTGCCCCCGGGACAGGGGTCGAAAAACTGTTTTTT.

The rearrangement joins TRBV7-9 to TRBJ2-2, with D perhaps TRBD2 (5 bases). Germline loops: CDR1 SEHNR, CDR2 FQNEAQ (reference sequence). There are 13 residues in the CDR3. The V end was cut by 4 bases, the J end by 7 bases, with 10 bases between. In nucleotides, the CDR3 is TGTGCCAGCAGCTCCCTAGCTGTCGGGGAGCTGTTTTTT. Translated, it gives CASSSLAVGELFF.

V and J are TRBV11-2 and TRBJ2-7, with a weak D call TRBD1 (5 bases). The CDR3 spans 14 residues. Trimming took off 3 bases at V and 2 bases at J, with 11 bases between the two ends. Germline loops: CDR1 SGHAT, CDR2 FQNNGV. The CDR3 here is CASSFGQRTYEQYF. The CDR3 bases are TGTGCCAGCAGCTTCGGACAACGAACCTACGAGCAGTACTTC. Looking up the rest from reference TRBV11-2 and TRBJ2-7 gives the full variable domain: EAGVAQSPRYKIIEKRQSVAFWCNPISGHATLYWYQQILGQGPKLLIQFQNNGVVDDSQLPKDRFSAERLKGVDSTLKIQPAKLEDSAVYLCASSFGQRTYEQYFGPGTRLTVT.

This clone was picked up one time. The V and J genes are TRBV18 and TRBJ1-5; 7 positions match TRBD1. This CDR3 is built from 15 residues. The germline gives CDR1 KGHSH, CDR2 LQKENI. V gave up 4 bases and J gave up 4 bases; unmatched junction bases: 7. The CDR3 reads CASSRQGQPNQPQHF. CDR3 DNA sequence: TGTGCCAGCTCACGACAGGGACAGCCTAATCAGCCCCAGCATTTT.